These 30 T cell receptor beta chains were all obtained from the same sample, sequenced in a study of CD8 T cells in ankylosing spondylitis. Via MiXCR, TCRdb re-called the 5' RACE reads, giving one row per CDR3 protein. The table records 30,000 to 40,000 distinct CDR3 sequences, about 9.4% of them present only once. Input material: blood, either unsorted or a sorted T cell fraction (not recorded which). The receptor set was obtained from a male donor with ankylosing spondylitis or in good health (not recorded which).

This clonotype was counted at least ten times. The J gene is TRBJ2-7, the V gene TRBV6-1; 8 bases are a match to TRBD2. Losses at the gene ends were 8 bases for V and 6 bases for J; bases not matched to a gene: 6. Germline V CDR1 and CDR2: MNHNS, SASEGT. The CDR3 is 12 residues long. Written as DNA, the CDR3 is TGTGCCAGCCTAAGCGGGAGCGGCGAGCAGTACTTC. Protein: CASLSGSGEQYF.

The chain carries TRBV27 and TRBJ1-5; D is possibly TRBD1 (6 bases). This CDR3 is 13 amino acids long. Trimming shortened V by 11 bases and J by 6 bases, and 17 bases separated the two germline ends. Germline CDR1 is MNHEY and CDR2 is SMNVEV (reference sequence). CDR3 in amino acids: CAGREGGIQPQHF. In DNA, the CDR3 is TGTGCCGGCCGGGAGGGGGGTATTCAGCCCCAGCATTTT.

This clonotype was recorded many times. CDR3 sequence: CASSRDHRGEQYF. CDR3 bases: TGTGCCAGCAGTAGGGACCACCGCGGCGAGCAGTACTTC. The gene calls are TRBV28 and TRBJ2-7; D tentatively reads TRBD1 or TRBD2 (5 bases each). The CDR3 runs 13 residues. V gave up 5 bases and J gave up 6 bases, with 14 bases separating them. The germline gives CDR1 MDHEN, CDR2 SYDVKM.

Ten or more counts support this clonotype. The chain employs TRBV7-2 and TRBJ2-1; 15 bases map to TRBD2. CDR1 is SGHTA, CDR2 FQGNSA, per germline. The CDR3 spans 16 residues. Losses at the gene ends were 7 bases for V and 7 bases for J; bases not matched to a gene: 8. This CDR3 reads CASTNSGTSGRNEQFF. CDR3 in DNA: TGTGCCAGCACCAACTCCGGGACTAGCGGGAGGAATGAGCAGTTCTTC.

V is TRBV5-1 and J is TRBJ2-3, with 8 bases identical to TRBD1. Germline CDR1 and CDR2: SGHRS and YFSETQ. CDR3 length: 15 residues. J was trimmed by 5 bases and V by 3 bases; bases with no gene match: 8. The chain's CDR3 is CASSSMDRALDTQYF. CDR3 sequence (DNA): TGCGCCAGCAGCTCAATGGACAGGGCTTTAGATACGCAGTATTTT.

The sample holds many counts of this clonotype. CDR3 sequence (DNA): TGCGCCAGCAGCTTGGGACTAGCGAGTGAGACCCAGTACTTC. This translates into CASSLGLASETQYF. The chain has TRBV5-1 and TRBJ2-5, with 8 bases matching TRBD2. The CDR3 is made up of 14 amino acids. CDR1 SGHRS and CDR2 YFSETQ come from the germline V gene. The V and J ends lost 0 bases and 5 bases, in that order; junction bases with no gene match: 3. The full variable domain, with the rest looked up from reference TRBV5-1 and TRBJ2-5, is KAGVTQTPRYLIKTRGQQVTLSCSPISGHRSVSWYQQTPGQGLQFLFEYFSETQRNKGNFPGRFSGRQFSNSRSEMNVSTLELGDSALYLCASSLGLASETQYFGPGTRLLVL.

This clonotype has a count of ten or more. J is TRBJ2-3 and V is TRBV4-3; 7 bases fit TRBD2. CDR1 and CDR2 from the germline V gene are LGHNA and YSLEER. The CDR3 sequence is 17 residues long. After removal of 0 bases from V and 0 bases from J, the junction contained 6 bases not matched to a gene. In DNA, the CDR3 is TGCGCCAGCAGCCAAGATTTCACTAGCGCCAGCACAGATACGCAGTATTTT. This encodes CASSQDFTSASTDTQYF.

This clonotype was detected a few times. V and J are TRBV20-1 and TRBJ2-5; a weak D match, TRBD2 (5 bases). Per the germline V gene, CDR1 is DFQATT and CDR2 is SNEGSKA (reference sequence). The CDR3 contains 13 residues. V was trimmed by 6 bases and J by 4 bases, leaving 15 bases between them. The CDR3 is CSATLGDGETQYF. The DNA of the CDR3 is TGCAGTGCCACTTTGGGAGATGGAGAGACCCAGTACTTC.

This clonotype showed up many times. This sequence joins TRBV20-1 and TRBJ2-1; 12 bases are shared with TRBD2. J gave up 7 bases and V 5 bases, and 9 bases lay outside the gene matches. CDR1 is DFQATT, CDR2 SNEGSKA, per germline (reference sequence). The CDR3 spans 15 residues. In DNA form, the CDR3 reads TGCAGTGCTCCTCAGACTAGCGGGAGTTCTAATGAGCAGTTCTTC. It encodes CSAPQTSGSSNEQFF.

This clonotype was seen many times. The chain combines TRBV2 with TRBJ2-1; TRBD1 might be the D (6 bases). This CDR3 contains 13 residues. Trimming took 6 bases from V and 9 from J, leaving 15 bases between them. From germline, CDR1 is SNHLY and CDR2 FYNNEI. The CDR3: CASSRTAFGEQFF. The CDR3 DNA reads TGTGCCAGCAGCCGGACAGCCTTCGGTGAGCAGTTCTTC.

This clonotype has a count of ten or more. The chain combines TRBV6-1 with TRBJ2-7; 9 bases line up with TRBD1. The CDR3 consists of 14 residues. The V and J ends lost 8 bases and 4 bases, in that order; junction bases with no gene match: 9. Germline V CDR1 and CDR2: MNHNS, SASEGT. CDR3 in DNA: TGTGCCAGCGCTCCGGGACAGGGTCTATACGAGCAGTACTTC. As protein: CASAPGQGLYEQYF.

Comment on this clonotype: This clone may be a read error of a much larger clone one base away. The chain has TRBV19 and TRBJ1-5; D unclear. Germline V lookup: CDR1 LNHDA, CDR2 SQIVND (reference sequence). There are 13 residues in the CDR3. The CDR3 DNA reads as TGTGCCAGTAGTGTGACGGCCAATCAGCCCCATCATTTT. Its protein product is CASSVTANQPHHF.

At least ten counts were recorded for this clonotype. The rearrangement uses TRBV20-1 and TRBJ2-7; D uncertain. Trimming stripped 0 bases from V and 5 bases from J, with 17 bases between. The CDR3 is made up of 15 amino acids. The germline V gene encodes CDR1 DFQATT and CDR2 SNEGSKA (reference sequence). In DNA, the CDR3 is TGCAGTGCTAGAGATTCCCTAGATCTAACCCACGAGCAGTACTTC. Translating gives CSARDSLDLTHEQYF.

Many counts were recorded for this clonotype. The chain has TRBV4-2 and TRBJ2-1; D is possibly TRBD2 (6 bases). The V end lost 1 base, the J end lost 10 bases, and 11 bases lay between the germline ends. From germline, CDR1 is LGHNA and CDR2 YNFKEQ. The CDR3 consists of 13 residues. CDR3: CASSQGLGGEQFF. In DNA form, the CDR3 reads TGTGCCAGCAGCCAAGGGCTGGGAGGCGAGCAGTTCTTC.

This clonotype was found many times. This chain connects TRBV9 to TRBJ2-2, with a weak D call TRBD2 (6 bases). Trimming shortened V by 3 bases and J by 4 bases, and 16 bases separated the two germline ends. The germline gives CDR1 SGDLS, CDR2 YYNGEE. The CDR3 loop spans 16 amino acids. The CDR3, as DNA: TGTGCCAGCAGCGGGAGGGCGGGTATCAGCACCGGGGAGCTGTTTTTT. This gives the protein CASSGRAGISTGELFF.

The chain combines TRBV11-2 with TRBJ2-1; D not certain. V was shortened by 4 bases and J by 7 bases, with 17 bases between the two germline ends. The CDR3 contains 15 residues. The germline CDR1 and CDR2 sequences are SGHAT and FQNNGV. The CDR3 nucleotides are TGTGCCAGCAGCTCCAAGGGCCAGACGCGGAATGAGCAGTTCTTC. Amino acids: CASSSKGQTRNEQFF.

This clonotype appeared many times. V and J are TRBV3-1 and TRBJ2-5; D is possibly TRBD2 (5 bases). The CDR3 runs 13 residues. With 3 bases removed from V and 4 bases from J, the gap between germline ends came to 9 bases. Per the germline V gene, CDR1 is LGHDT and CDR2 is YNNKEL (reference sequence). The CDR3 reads CASSHTRIETQYF. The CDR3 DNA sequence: TGTGCCAGCAGCCACACTAGAATAGAGACCCAGTACTTC.

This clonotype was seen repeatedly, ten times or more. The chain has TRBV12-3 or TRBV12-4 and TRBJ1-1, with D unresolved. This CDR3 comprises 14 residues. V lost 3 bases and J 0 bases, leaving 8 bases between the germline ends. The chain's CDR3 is CASSFTEMNTEAFF. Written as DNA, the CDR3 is TGTGCCAGCAGTTTTACAGAGATGAACACTGAAGCTTTCTTT.

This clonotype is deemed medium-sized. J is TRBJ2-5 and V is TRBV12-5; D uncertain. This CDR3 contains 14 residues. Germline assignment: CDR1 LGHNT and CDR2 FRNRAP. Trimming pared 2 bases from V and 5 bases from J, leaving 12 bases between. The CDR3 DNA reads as TGTGCTAGTGGTTTGAGTCTTTTGGGGGAGACCCAGTACTTC. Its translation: CASGLSLLGETQYF.

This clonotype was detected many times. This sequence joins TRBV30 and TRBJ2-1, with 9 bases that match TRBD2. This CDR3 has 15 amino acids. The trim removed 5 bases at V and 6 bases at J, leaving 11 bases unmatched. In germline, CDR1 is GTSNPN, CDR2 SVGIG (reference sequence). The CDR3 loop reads CAWRHPSGATNEQFF. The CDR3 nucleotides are TGTGCCTGGCGCCACCCTAGCGGGGCTACCAATGAGCAGTTCTTC.

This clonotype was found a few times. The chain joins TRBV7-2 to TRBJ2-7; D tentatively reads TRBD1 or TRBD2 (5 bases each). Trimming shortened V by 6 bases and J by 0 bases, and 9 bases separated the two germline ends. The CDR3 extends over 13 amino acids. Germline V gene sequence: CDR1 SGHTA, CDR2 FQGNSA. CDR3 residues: CASRGPSSYEQYF. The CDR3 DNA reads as TGTGCCAGCAGGGGACCCAGCTCCTACGAGCAGTACTTC.

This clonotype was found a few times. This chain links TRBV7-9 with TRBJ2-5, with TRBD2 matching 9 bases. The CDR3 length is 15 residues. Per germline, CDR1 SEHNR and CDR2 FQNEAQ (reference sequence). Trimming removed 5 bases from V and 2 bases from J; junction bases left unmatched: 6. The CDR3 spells CASSSSGSGQETQYF. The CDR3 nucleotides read TGTGCCAGCAGCAGTAGCGGGAGTGGTCAAGAGACCCAGTACTTC.

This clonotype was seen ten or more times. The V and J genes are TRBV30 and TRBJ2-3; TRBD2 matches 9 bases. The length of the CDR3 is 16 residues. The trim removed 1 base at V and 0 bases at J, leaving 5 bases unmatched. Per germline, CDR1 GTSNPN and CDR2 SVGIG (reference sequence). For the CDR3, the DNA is TGTGCCTGGAGTGCCGCGACTAGCGGTAGCACAGATACGCAGTATTTT. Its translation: CAWSAATSGSTDTQYF.

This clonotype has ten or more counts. The CDR3 loop is CASSPAWGQETQYF. CDR3 nucleotide sequence: TGTGCCAGCAGCCCCGCGTGGGGTCAAGAGACCCAGTACTTC. The chain is built from TRBV5-5 and TRBJ2-5; D gene ambiguous. Trimming removed 4 bases from V and 2 bases from J, with 12 bases in between. This CDR3 region has 14 residues. The germline gives CDR1 SGHKS, CDR2 YYEKEE (reference sequence).

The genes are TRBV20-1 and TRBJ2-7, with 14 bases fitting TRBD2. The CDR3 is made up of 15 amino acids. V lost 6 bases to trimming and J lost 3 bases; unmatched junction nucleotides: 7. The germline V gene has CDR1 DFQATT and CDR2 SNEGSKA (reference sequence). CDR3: CSATGTSGRFYEQYF. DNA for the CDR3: TGCAGTGCCACCGGGACTAGCGGGAGATTCTACGAGCAGTACTTC.

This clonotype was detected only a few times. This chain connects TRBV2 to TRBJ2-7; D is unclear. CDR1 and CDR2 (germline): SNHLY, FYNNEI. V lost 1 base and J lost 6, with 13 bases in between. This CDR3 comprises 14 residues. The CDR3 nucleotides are TGTGCCAGCAGTGAAGGGGGTTTGAGCCGCGAGCAGTACTTC. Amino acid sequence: CASSEGGLSREQYF. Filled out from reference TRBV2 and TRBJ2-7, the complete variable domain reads EPEVTQTPSHQVTQMGQEVILRCVPISNHLYFYWYRQILGQKVEFLVSFYNNEISEKSEIFDDQFSVERPDGSNFTLKIRSTKLEDSAMYFCASSEGGLSREQYFGPGTRLTVT.

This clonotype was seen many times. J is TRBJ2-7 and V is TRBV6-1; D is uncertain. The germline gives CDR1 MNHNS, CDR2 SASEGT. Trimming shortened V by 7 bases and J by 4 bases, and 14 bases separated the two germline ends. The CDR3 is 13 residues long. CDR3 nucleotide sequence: TGTGCCAGCACCAATCCCACGGGTTACGAGCAGTACTTC. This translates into CASTNPTGYEQYF.

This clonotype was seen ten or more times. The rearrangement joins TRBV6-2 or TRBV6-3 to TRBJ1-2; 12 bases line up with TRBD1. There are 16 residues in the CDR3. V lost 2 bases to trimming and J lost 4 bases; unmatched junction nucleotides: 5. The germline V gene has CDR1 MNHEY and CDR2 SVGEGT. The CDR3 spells CASSYVGQGAVYGYTF. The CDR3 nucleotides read TGTGCCAGCAGTTACGTGGGACAGGGGGCCGTCTATGGCTACACCTTC.

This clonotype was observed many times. CDR3 sequence: CASSWGRTADNEKLFF. The CDR3 DNA sequence: TGCGCCAGCAGCTGGGGAAGGACAGCCGACAATGAAAAACTGTTTTTT. The chain recombines TRBV5-1 with TRBJ1-4; D perhaps matches TRBD1 (6 bases). CDR1 SGHRS and CDR2 YFSETQ come from the germline V gene. This CDR3 is built from 16 residues. The germline V and J ends were trimmed by 3 bases and 5 bases, with 17 bases remaining between them.

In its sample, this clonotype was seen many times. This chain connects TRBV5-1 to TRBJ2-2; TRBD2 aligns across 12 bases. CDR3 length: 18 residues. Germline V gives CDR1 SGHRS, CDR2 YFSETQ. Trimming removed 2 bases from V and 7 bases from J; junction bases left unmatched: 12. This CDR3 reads CASSLAPSGRAEGGELFF. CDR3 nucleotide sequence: TGCGCCAGCAGCTTAGCCCCTAGCGGGAGGGCCGAAGGCGGGGAGCTGTTTTTT.